These 14 T cell receptor beta chains came from one sample sequenced in a study of blood T cell repertoires in COVID-19. Libraries were prepared by immunoSEQ multiplex PCR; TCRdb keeps only in-frame clonotypes and omits some of them. The sample carries over 150,000 clones, 82% recorded once. The sample comprised peripheral blood. All receptors derive from a woman older than 75 with active or convalescent COVID-19.

This clone came up a few times. The J gene is TRBJ1-2, the V gene TRBV20-1, with 7 positions matching TRBD1. CDR1 is DFQATT and CDR2 is SNEGSKA in the germline V gene (reference sequence). The V segment lost 3 bases and the J segment 2 bases; nucleotides outside the gene matches: 3. The CDR3 covers 13 residues. The CDR3: CSASLTGNYGYTF. The CDR3 DNA reads as TGCAGTGCTAGTTTGACAGGGAACTATGGCTACACCTTC.

This clone was found once. The chain has TRBV10-3 and TRBJ2-1, with 11 bases identical to TRBD2. This CDR3 has 16 residues. Germline V gene lookup returns CDR1 ENHRY and CDR2 SYGVKD. Trimming at V came to 0 bases and at J to 12 bases, leaving 10 bases not matched to a gene. The CDR3 sequence: CAISESTSGNTLGQFF. The CDR3 coding sequence is TGTGCCATCAGTGAGTCGACTAGCGGGAACACTCTTGGGCAGTTCTTC.

The gene calls are TRBV11-3 and TRBJ1-1; no firm D call. Germline-derived CDR1 and CDR2 are SGHNT and YENEEA. The CDR3 is 12 residues long. Trimming cost V 6 bases and J 1 base, with 6 bases left between them. CDR3 coding DNA: TGTGCCAGCAGTTCAGGGAACACTGAAGCTTTCTTT. Translation: CASSSGNTEAFF. Together with reference TRBV11-3 and TRBJ1-1, the CDR3 gives the full variable domain: EAGVVQSPRYKIIEKKQPVAFWCNPISGHNTLYWYLQNLGQGPELLIRYENEEAVDDSQLPKDRFSAERLKGVDSTLKIQPAELGDSAVYLCASSSGNTEAFFGQGTRLTVV.

The chain links TRBV27 to TRBJ1-5; the D is unclear. CDR1 is MNHEY and CDR2 is SMNVEV in the germline V gene (reference sequence). With 5 bases removed from V and 0 bases from J, the gap between germline ends came to 5 bases. CDR3 length equals 13 residues. CDR3 region: CASSVLSNQPQHF. CDR3 in DNA: TGTGCCAGCAGTGTCCTTAGCAATCAGCCCCAGCATTTT.

The sample holds a few counts of this clone. The chain is built from TRBV6-5 and TRBJ1-5, with a weak D call TRBD1 (6 bases). Deletions cut 11 bases from V and 8 bases from J, with 13 bases between. This CDR3 comprises 11 residues. From germline, CDR1 is MNHEY and CDR2 SVGAGI. The CDR3 region has the DNA TGTGCCGCCGGGAGGGGGGAGCCCCAGCATTTT. Protein sequence: CAAGRGEPQHF.

The chain's CDR3 is CASSPTEGSYNEQFF. The CDR3 nucleotides read TGTGCCAGCAGCCCCACGGAGGGCTCCTACAATGAGCAGTTCTTC. V gene TRBV9 combines with J gene TRBJ2-1; perhaps TRBD2 as D (6 bases). Germline lookup yields CDR1 SGDLS and CDR2 YYNGEE. The V gene lost 4 bases and the J gene lost 0 bases, with 11 bases spanning the gap. The CDR3 contains 15 residues.

The chain carries TRBV18 and TRBJ1-1; TRBD1 agrees at 9 bases. V lost 5 bases, J lost 1 base, and 5 bases stayed unmatched. The CDR3 is 15 amino acids. Germline lookup yields CDR1 KGHSH and CDR2 LQKENI. The DNA for the CDR3 is TGTGCCAGCTCAGCATTGACAGGGGGGAACACTGAAGCTTTCTTT. Encoded protein: CASSALTGGNTEAFF. Looking up the rest from reference TRBV18 and TRBJ1-1 gives the full variable domain: NAGVMQNPRHLVRRRGQEARLRCSPMKGHSHVYWYRQLPEEGLKFMVYLQKENIIDESGMPKERFSAEFPKEGPSILRIQQVVRGDSAAYFCASSALTGGNTEAFFGQGTRLTVV.

This clone was seen a few times. The J gene is TRBJ1-1, the V gene TRBV28; 10 positions agree with TRBD1. There are 14 residues in the CDR3. Germline values: CDR1 MDHEN, CDR2 SYDVKM. J was trimmed by 4 bases and V by 6 bases; bases with no gene match: 5. DNA for the CDR3: TGTGCCAGCAGGTGGACAGGGGGGCGCACTGAAGCTTTCTTT. Translated: CASRWTGGRTEAFF.

The chain recombines TRBV11-2 with TRBJ2-7; 14 nucleotides align to TRBD2. J lost 1 base, V lost 6 bases, and 11 bases had no gene match. The germline gives CDR1 SGHAT, CDR2 FQNNGV. This CDR3 is built from 18 residues. In DNA, the CDR3 is TGTGCCAGCAGACGTAGACTAGCGGGAGGGCAAGATTCCTACGAGCAGTACTTC. Translated, it gives CASRRRLAGGQDSYEQYF.

This clone showed up just once. The chain joins TRBV2 to TRBJ1-4; 8 nucleotides match TRBD1. J gave up 6 bases and V 4 bases, and 13 bases lay outside the gene matches. The CDR3 loop spans 17 amino acids. The germline V gene encodes CDR1 SNHLY and CDR2 FYNNEI. The CDR3 DNA follows: TGTGCCAGCAGTGTACCGGGACAGGCAGACGGTCATGAAAAACTGTTTTTT. Translation gives CASSVPGQADGHEKLFF.

The CDR3 loop is CASSVGPGGNEQFF. CDR3 bases: TGTGCCAGCAGCGTAGGCCCGGGGGGCAATGAGCAGTTCTTC. V gene TRBV9 combines with J gene TRBJ2-1; 7 bases match TRBD2. The germline V gene encodes CDR1 SGDLS and CDR2 YYNGEE. This CDR3 contains 14 residues. V dropped 0 bases and J dropped 6; count of bases not matched to a gene: 3.

The chain joins TRBV10-3 to TRBJ1-1; no clear D. The CDR3 is 12 residues long. Trimming pared 10 bases from V and 1 base from J, leaving 10 bases between. Germline V gene lookup returns CDR1 ENHRY and CDR2 SYGVKD. The CDR3 sequence is CATGTGNTEAFF. The CDR3 DNA reads as TGTGCCACCGGCACGGGGAACACTGAAGCTTTCTTT.

The chain couples TRBV5-1 to TRBJ1-1; no clear D. This CDR3 is built from 15 residues. Germline CDR1 is SGHRS and CDR2 is YFSETQ. The V and J ends lost 1 base and 0 bases respectively, with 10 bases between them. This CDR3 is CASSLTAGMNTEAFF. Here the CDR3 DNA reads TGCGCCAGCAGCTTGACGGCGGGGATGAACACTGAAGCTTTCTTT.

In regard to this clone: A single base separates this from a much larger clone, so it may be a read error. The chain carries TRBV5-1 and TRBJ2-3, with D unclear. Germline CDR1 SGHRS, CDR2 YFSETQ. The CDR3 length is 13 residues. The germline V and J ends were trimmed by 6 bases and 5 bases, with 13 bases remaining between them. The chain's CDR3 is CASNPTVKDTQYF. CDR3 nucleotides: TGCGCCAGCAACCCCACGGTGAAAGATACGCAGTATTTT.